The 24 T cell receptor beta chains below come from one sample, sequenced in a study of T cells in localized non-small cell lung cancer. Sequenced by immunoSEQ multiplex PCR; TCRdb stores in-frame clones only, minus some. The sample consists of some 25,000 clones, 92% of them appearing once. The input for sequencing was peripheral blood, taken before any cancer treatment. The receptors stem from a man between 40 and 70 years old with stage III squamous cell lung carcinoma.

The J gene is TRBJ1-1, the V gene TRBV7-3, with 7 bases fitting TRBD1. Per the germline V gene, CDR1 is SGHTA and CDR2 is FQGTGA. V was clipped by 4 bases and J by 4 bases; unmatched bases: 9. The CDR3 loop spans 15 amino acids. CDR3 sequence: CASSSSDRAGTEAFF. In DNA form, the CDR3 reads TGTGCCAGCAGCTCCTCCGACAGGGCAGGCACTGAAGCTTTCTTT.

This clone was seen a single time. This rearrangement joins TRBV7-9 to TRBJ1-1, with 9 bases that match TRBD1. The CDR3 is 13 residues long. Germline lookup yields CDR1 SEHNR and CDR2 FQNEAQ (reference sequence). V shed 5 bases and J 4 bases; nucleotides not matched to a gene: 2. The CDR3 sequence is CASSTGQGTEAFF. CDR3 in DNA: TGTGCCAGCAGCACGGGACAGGGCACTGAAGCTTTCTTT. The full variable domain, in which reference TRBV7-9 and TRBJ1-1 provide the parts outside the CDR3, is DTGVSQNPRHKITKRGQNVTFRCDPISEHNRLYWYRQTLGQGPEFLTYFQNEAQLEKSRLLSDRFSAERPKGSFSTLEIQRTEQGDSAMYLCASSTGQGTEAFFGQGTRLTVV.

This clone was seen a single time. The chain uses TRBV7-2 and TRBJ1-2; D is unresolved. This CDR3 is built from 13 residues. The germline V and J ends were trimmed by 5 bases and 8 bases, with 15 bases remaining between them. Germline lookup yields CDR1 SGHTA and CDR2 FQGNSA. The CDR3, as DNA: TGTGCCAGCAGCCAAGACCGGTTAGACGGCTACACCTTC. Its protein is CASSQDRLDGYTF.

The CDR3 spells CASSPSGRRGYTF. Here the CDR3 DNA reads TGTGCCAGTAGTCCCTCAGGGCGGCGTGGCTACACCTTC. This chain links TRBV19 with TRBJ1-2, with D perhaps TRBD1 (5 bases). The germline V and J ends were trimmed by 5 bases and 7 bases, with 14 bases remaining between them. This CDR3 is 13 amino acids long. Germline lookup yields CDR1 LNHDA and CDR2 SQIVND (reference sequence).

This clone has just a few counts. The CDR3 protein is CASSPAARALANYGYTF. The CDR3 coding sequence is TGCGCCAGCAGCCCCGCGGCCCGGGCCTTAGCTAACTATGGCTACACCTTC. V gene TRBV4-3 combines with J gene TRBJ1-2; unclear D gene. Germline-derived CDR1 and CDR2 are LGHNA and YSLEER. Trimming pared 4 bases from V and 0 bases from J, leaving 18 bases between. The CDR3 is 17 amino acids.

J is TRBJ2-2 and V is TRBV5-1; D unclear. CDR3 length equals 16 residues. Germline loops: CDR1 SGHRS, CDR2 YFSETQ. Trimming stripped 0 bases from V and 0 bases from J, with 9 bases between. This CDR3 reads CASSLAPQANTGELFF. Written as DNA, the CDR3 is TGCGCCAGCAGCTTGGCCCCGCAGGCGAACACCGGGGAGCTGTTTTTT.

The J gene is TRBJ2-7, the V gene TRBV4-1, with TRBD2 matching 8 bases. V was clipped by 0 bases and J by 0 bases; unmatched bases: 4. CDR1 is MGHRA and CDR2 is YSYEKL in the germline V gene. The CDR3 has 16 residues. DNA for the CDR3: TGCGCCAGCAGCCAAGAACCGGGAGGGTTCTCCTACGAGCAGTACTTC. It translates to CASSQEPGGFSYEQYF.

The genes are TRBV5-1 and TRBJ2-5; 7 positions match TRBD1. CDR1 is SGHRS, CDR2 YFSETQ, per germline. The trim removed 4 bases at V and 5 bases at J, leaving 5 bases unmatched. CDR3 length: 13 amino acids. The CDR3 here is CASSRDSGETQYF. The CDR3 bases are TGCGCCAGCAGCCGGGACAGTGGCGAGACCCAGTACTTC.

This chain uses TRBV18 with TRBJ2-3, with D possibly being TRBD1 or TRBD2 (6 bases each). Per the germline V gene, CDR1 is KGHSH and CDR2 is LQKENI. V was shortened by 4 bases and J by 4 bases, with 12 bases between the two germline ends. This CDR3 spans 14 amino acids. The CDR3 sequence is CASSLAGEADTQYF. The DNA for the CDR3 is TGTGCCAGCTCACTCGCAGGGGAGGCAGATACGCAGTATTTT.

The CDR3 nucleotides are TGCGCCAGCAGTCAAGTCATCGGGGATCAGCCCCAGCATTTT. Its protein product is CASSQVIGDQPQHF. The chain couples TRBV23-1 to TRBJ1-5, with D unclear. TRBV23-1 is treated as an ORF (open reading frame) with a function not yet certain. Trimming took 2 bases from V and 5 from J, leaving 10 bases between them. The length of the CDR3 is 14 residues.

This rearrangement joins TRBV6-5 to TRBJ1-1, with unresolved D. The length of the CDR3 is 14 residues. V lost 2 bases, J lost 1 base, and 8 bases lay in between. Germline V gives CDR1 MNHEY, CDR2 SVGAGI. CDR3: CASSYRGKNTEAFF. Here the CDR3 DNA reads TGTGCCAGCAGTTACCGGGGTAAGAACACTGAAGCTTTCTTT.

The J gene is TRBJ2-7, the V gene TRBV6-5; D is possibly TRBD1 (6 bases). Germline V CDR1 and CDR2: MNHEY, SVGAGI. Trimming removed 5 bases at V and 1 base at J, with 9 bases between. The CDR3 is 13 residues long. This CDR3 is CASSDGTSYEQYF. The CDR3 DNA reads as TGTGCCAGCAGTGACGGGACATCCTACGAGCAGTACTTC.

The chain carries TRBV7-9 and TRBJ2-2, with 11 bases lining up with TRBD2. The CDR3 consists of 16 residues. Germline assignment: CDR1 SEHNR and CDR2 FQNEAQ (reference sequence). After removal of 1 base from V and 5 bases from J, the junction contained 3 bases not matched to a gene. Here the CDR3 DNA reads TGTGCCAGCAGCTTAGAACTAGCGGGAGCAACCGGGGAGCTGTTTTTT. This codes for CASSLELAGATGELFF.

This chain links TRBV19 with TRBJ2-4, with no clear D. This CDR3 spans 17 amino acids. Germline loops: CDR1 LNHDA, CDR2 SQIVND (reference sequence). Trimming left V 1 base short and J 1 base short, with 14 bases between. The CDR3 loop is CASSIGRVRMAKNIQYF. In nucleotides, the CDR3 is TGTGCCAGTAGTATAGGAAGGGTGAGGATGGCCAAAAACATTCAGTACTTC.

The chain is built from TRBV4-1 and TRBJ2-1, with 13 nucleotides matching TRBD2. Germline V gene sequence: CDR1 MGHRA, CDR2 YSYEKL. The J segment lost 7 bases and the V segment lost 3 bases, leaving 6 bases of the junction unmatched. CDR3 length: 16 residues. This CDR3 is CASSHSGLAGRNEQFF. The CDR3 nucleotides are TGCGCCAGCAGCCATTCGGGACTAGCGGGACGAAATGAGCAGTTCTTC.

The chain joins TRBV28 to TRBJ2-2; no definite D call. Germline values: CDR1 MDHEN, CDR2 SYDVKM. The ends were cut back, 3 bases at V and 5 bases at J, with 7 bases in the middle. The CDR3 consists of 13 residues. The CDR3 reads CASSFPWTGELFF. CDR3 nucleotide sequence: TGTGCCAGCAGTTTCCCATGGACCGGGGAGCTGTTTTTT.

V usage is TRBV4-1 and J usage is TRBJ1-4, with 11 positions matching TRBD1. V trimming: 3 bases; J trimming: 7 bases; junction bases outside the gene matches: 4. This CDR3 is built from 15 residues. CDR1 MGHRA and CDR2 YSYEKL come from the germline V gene. This CDR3 reads CASSQGQGEAEKLFF. The CDR3 DNA reads as TGCGCCAGCAGCCAGGGACAGGGGGAGGCTGAAAAACTGTTTTTT.

The chain is built from TRBV6-4 and TRBJ2-1; TRBD2 aligns across 10 bases. CDR3 length equals 15 residues. V lost 3 bases, J lost 2 bases, and 1 base stayed unmatched. The germline gives CDR1 MRHNA, CDR2 SNTAGT. The CDR3 bases are TGTGCCAGCAGTGAGACTAGCGGGCCCTACAATGAGCAGTTCTTC. This encodes CASSETSGPYNEQFF.

The sample holds one count of this clone. J is TRBJ1-1 and V is TRBV18; 8 positions agree with TRBD1. The CDR3 is 15 residues long. The germline V gene has CDR1 KGHSH and CDR2 LQKENI. Trimming cost V 0 bases and J 5 bases; bases outside gene matches: 5. CDR3 protein: CASSPPGQGWTEAFF. CDR3 nucleotides: TGTGCCAGCTCACCACCCGGACAGGGCTGGACTGAAGCTTTCTTT.

V gene TRBV19 combines with J gene TRBJ1-3; no clear D gene. Germline-derived CDR1 and CDR2 are LNHDA and SQIVND (reference sequence). Trimming removed 3 bases at V and 0 bases at J, with 6 bases between. CDR3 size: 14 residues. The CDR3 nucleotides are TGTGCCAGTAGTATTGAAAGCTCTGGAAACACCATATATTTT. Translated: CASSIESSGNTIYF.

V gene TRBV19 combines with J gene TRBJ2-2; the D is unclear. V lost 3 bases to trimming and J lost 3 bases, with 5 bases between them. Germline CDR1 LNHDA, CDR2 SQIVND (reference sequence). This CDR3 has 13 amino acids. CDR3: CASSMMDTGELFF. In DNA form, the CDR3 reads TGTGCCAGTAGTATGATGGACACCGGGGAGCTGTTTTTT.

The chain couples TRBV19 to TRBJ2-6, with D possibly being TRBD1 (6 bases). CDR3 length: 16 residues. V was clipped by 6 bases and J by 1 base, with 13 bases between them. The V gene's germline CDR1 is LNHDA and CDR2 SQIVND (reference sequence). CDR3 nucleotides: TGTGCCAGTAGCAGCTGGACAGTGTCTGGGGCCAACGTCCTGACTTTC. It translates to CASSSWTVSGANVLTF.

This clone was seen just once. Here the CDR3 reads CASSPVLPSTDTQYF. The DNA of the CDR3 is TGTGCCAGCAGTCCCGTTTTACCTAGCACAGATACGCAGTATTTT. This rearrangement joins TRBV6-1 to TRBJ2-3, with unresolved D. CDR3 size: 15 residues. Germline V gives CDR1 MNHNS, CDR2 SASEGT. Trimming shortened V by 5 bases and J by 0 bases, and 12 bases separated the two germline ends.

This clone was counted once. This chain links TRBV7-9 with TRBJ1-4, with D perhaps TRBD1 (6 bases). The CDR3 consists of 15 residues. V lost 4 bases and J lost 3, with 12 bases in between. Germline loops: CDR1 SEHNR, CDR2 FQNEAQ (reference sequence). The CDR3 sequence is CASSSQGSSNEKLFF. For the CDR3, the DNA is TGTGCCAGCAGCTCGCAGGGGTCTTCTAATGAAAAACTGTTTTTT.